A selection of T cell receptor beta chains follows, all from one sample in a study of T-cell memory formation after mild COVID-19. TCRdb itself ran the 5' RACE reads through MiXCR, one entry per CDR3 protein. The sample has a few hundred thousand distinct CDR3 sequences, approximately 19% seen once. The sequencing input was PBMCs or a T cell subset sorted from them (not recorded which). Receptors were obtained from a man younger than 35 who had mild COVID-19 (a few samples of this study predate the infection). Cell type and time point are not known. Each CDR3 is given with its conserved first and last residue. A D gene is named only where the DNA matches it firmly. Some rows mark clone size as missing; the rest say once, few, many or name a class of expanded clone.

>.|TRBJ2-5|TRBV20-1|.
TGCAGTGCTACACCCCGGGACTGGGGCTGGGAGACCCAGTACTTC
CSATPRDWGWETQYF
>.|TRBJ1-2|TRBV7-3|.
TGTGCCAGCAGCTTAGGGGGCCTAAGGGATGGCTACACCTTC
CASSLGGLRDGYTF
>.|TRBJ2-1|TRBV4-2|TRBD2
TGTGCCAGCAGCCAAGATTGGCGGGGGGTAAACAATGAGCAGTTCTTC
CASSQDWRGVNNEQFF
>few|TRBJ1-1|TRBV9|.
TGTGCCAGCAGCGTAGATGGGGGGGGGAACACTGAAGCTTTCTTT
CASSVDGGGNTEAFF
>.|TRBJ2-3|TRBV27|TRBD2
TGTGCCAGCAGCCCGACTGGACTAGCGGGCACAGATACGCAGTATTTT
CASSPTGLAGTDTQYF
>.|TRBJ1-4|TRBV29-1|.
TGCAGCGTTGACCCGGGGATGGGAGAAAAACTGTTTTTT
CSVDPGMGEKLFF
>.|TRBJ2-7|TRBV6-2/TRBV6-3|TRBD2
TGTGCCAGCAGTTACCCGGGACTAGCGGGGCACGAGCAGTACTTC
CASSYPGLAGHEQYF
>.|TRBJ1-1|TRBV5-6|.
TGTGCCAGCAGCGTCAATTACAGGTGGACTGAAGCTTTCTTT
CASSVNYRWTEAFF
>few|TRBJ2-5|TRBV20-1|TRBD1
TGCAGTGCTAGCCCGGGACAGCCAGAGACCCAGTACTTC
CSASPGQPETQYF
>.|TRBJ2-7|TRBV30|.
TGTGCCTGGAGTCCAGGGTACGAGCAGTACTTC
CAWSPGYEQYF
>.|TRBJ2-7|TRBV7-9|.
TGTGCCAGCAGCTTAACCGAAAAGGGCCACGAGCAGTACTTC
CASSLTEKGHEQYF
>.|TRBJ2-1|TRBV3-1|.
TGTGCCAGCAGCCTCTCCAGCGCTGGGATCTACAATGAGCAGTTCTTC
CASSLSSAGIYNEQFF
>many|TRBJ1-2|TRBV7-8|.
TGTGCCAGCAGCTTAAGGGGGGAGAACTATGGCTACACCTTC
CASSLRGENYGYTF
>few|TRBJ1-5|TRBV20-1|.
TGCAGTGCTAGCGTAAACGGTGCACACAATCAGCCCCAGCATTTT
CSASVNGAHNQPQHF
>.|TRBJ2-5|TRBV23-1|TRBD1
TGCGCCAGCAGTCAATCGGGACAGACACAAGAGACCCAGTACTTC
CASSQSGQTQETQYF
>few|TRBJ1-1|TRBV6-2/TRBV6-3|.
TGTGCCAGCAGTTACTCGGGGCGCCCTGAAGCTTTCTTT
CASSYSGRPEAFF
>.|TRBJ1-1|TRBV3-1|TRBD1
TGTGCCAGCAGATCAGGGGGGGGGACTGAAGCTTTCTTT
CASRSGGGTEAFF
>.|TRBJ1-1|TRBV30|TRBD1
TGTGCCTGGACTAGAGGGGGCATGAACACTGAAGCTTTCTTT
CAWTRGGMNTEAFF
>few|TRBJ2-4|TRBV2|TRBD1
TGTGCCAGCAGTGGTTGGGACAGAGCCAAAAACATTCAGTACTTC
CASSGWDRAKNIQYF
>.|TRBJ2-5|TRBV5-6|TRBD2
TGTGCCAGCAGCTTGGCCTGGAGACTAGCGGGGGGACGCGAGGAGACCCAGTACTTC
CASSLAWRLAGGREETQYF
>few|TRBJ1-4|TRBV12-3/TRBV12-4|.
TGTGCCACCCGGGGCACTAATGAAAAACTGTTTTTT
CATRGTNEKLFF
>many|TRBJ2-5|TRBV11-3|.
TGTGCCAGCAGCGGAGGGTCGGAGACCCAGTACTTC
CASSGGSETQYF
>few|TRBJ2-5|TRBV12-3/TRBV12-4|.
TGTGCCAGCAGTTTCGGGAACACACAAGAGACCCAGTACTTC
CASSFGNTQETQYF
>.|TRBJ2-7|TRBV7-9|TRBD2
TGTGCCAGCAGATCTACTAGCGGGGGGCCCTACGAGCAGTACTTC
CASRSTSGGPYEQYF
>.|TRBJ2-5|TRBV4-3|.
TGCGCCAGCAGCCAAGAATTTGCCGAGACCCAGTACTTC
CASSQEFAETQYF
>.|TRBJ1-2|TRBV4-3|TRBD1
TGCGCCAGCAGCCAAGAGTCGGGCAGGGGGTTAGCTAACTATGGCTACACCTTC
CASSQESGRGLANYGYTF